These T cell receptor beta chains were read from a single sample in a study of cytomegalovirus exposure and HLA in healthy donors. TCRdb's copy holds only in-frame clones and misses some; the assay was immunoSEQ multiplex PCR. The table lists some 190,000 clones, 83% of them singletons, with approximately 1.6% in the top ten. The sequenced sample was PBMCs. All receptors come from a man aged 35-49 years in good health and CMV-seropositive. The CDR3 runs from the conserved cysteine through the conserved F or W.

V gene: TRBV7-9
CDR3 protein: CASSLRSGEQYF

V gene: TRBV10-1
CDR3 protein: CASSDAGGLSTGELFF

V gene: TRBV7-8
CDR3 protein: CASSWTSGTYEQYF

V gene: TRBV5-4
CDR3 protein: CASSLEATGGRETQYF

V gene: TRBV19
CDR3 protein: CASSSAPQVTFPQETQYF

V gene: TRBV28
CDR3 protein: CASSLPGYNQPQHF

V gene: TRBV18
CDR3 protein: CASSPTGAVANYGYTF

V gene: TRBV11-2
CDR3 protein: CASSQPSAGANYGYTF

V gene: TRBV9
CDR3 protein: CASSDSSSGQETQYF

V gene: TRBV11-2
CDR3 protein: CASSLDRVYGYTF

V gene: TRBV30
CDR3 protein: CAWMPIPNTEAFF

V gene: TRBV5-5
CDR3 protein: CASSAGQGGTNEKLFF

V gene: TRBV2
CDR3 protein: CASREDRPNQPQHF

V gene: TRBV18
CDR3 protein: CASSPLGDRSFYGYTF